This TCR beta chain was sequenced for a study of blood T cells in healthy people across ages. Study-wide results and caveats: Older age coincided with a roughly linear decline in TCR beta diversity per million T cells.

Regarding this clonotype: Antigen: not known.

A second PCR of 7 to 11 cycles used a sample-barcoded 5' primer and a J-beta primer mix. Each CDR3 protein is one row after TCRdb ran MiXCR on the 5' RACE reads. The data hold approximately 780,000 distinct CDR3 sequences, with 25% to 30% observed a single time. Between the trimmed V and J ends, which lost 6 bases and 5 bases, there was a span of 11 bases. The CDR3 has 11 residues. Germline V CDR1 and CDR2: DFQATT, SNEGSKA (reference sequence). The same sample was also studied in work on T cells of mothers and their children. That work adds: Over five children, together with their three healthy Caucasian mothers, made up the donors.

Sequencing was done on a sample of blood. The rearrangement joins TRBV20-1 to TRBJ2-7; tentatively, D is TRBD1 (6 bases). This TCR came from a boy aged 10-17 years in good health. The DNA for the CDR3 is TGCAGTGCGGAACAGGGTCACGAGCAGTACTTC. Translation gives CSAEQGHEQYF.